This TCR beta chain is from a study of T cell repertoires in cytomegalovirus infection. TCRdb analysed the reads with MiXCR anew, one entry per CDR3 protein. The sample holds 340,000 or so distinct CDR3 sequences, 25% seen once. This clonotype was detected only a few times. Its antigen is undetermined. V dropped 5 bases and J dropped 6; count of bases not matched to a gene: 7. Per the germline V gene, CDR1 is MNHEY and CDR2 is SVGEGT. CDR3 length: 14 residues. Sequencing used cultured PBMCs, obtained from culture after CMV antigen stimulation. The receptor was derived from a human donor in good health (CMV status not recorded). Some clones in this sample may be carry-over from other donors' samples. The rearrangement links TRBV6-2 or TRBV6-3 to TRBJ2-3, with 8 bases fitting TRBD2. CDR3 residues: CASSPGLGTDTQYF. The CDR3 region has the DNA TGTGCCAGCAGTCCGGGACTAGGGACCGATACGCAGTATTTT.